This TCR beta chain was retrieved from a study of cytomegalovirus exposure and HLA in healthy donors. Broader study findings: Subsequent analysis found a tendency for first-cohort TCR clusters to co-occur within the 90 to 150 validation repertoires.

Measured with immunoSEQ multiplex PCR; TCRdb has only the in-frame clones, and not every one. Here the sample spans nearly 200,000 clones, 75% to 85% being singletons. In this sample, this clone turned up a few times. Its antigen remains unidentified. Deletions cut 3 bases from V and 5 bases from J, with 10 bases between. CDR1 and CDR2 from the germline V gene are SGHTA and FQGTGA. This CDR3 is built from 13 residues. The TCR comes from a young woman in good health and CMV-seropositive. The V gene is TRBV7-3, the J gene TRBJ2-5; D remains ambiguous. Material for sequencing was PBMCs. This chain's CDR3 is CASSFVPGETQYF. The CDR3, as DNA: TGTGCCAGCAGCTTCGTTCCCGGGGAGACCCAGTACTTC.